A single sample gave rise to the 8 T cell receptor beta chains below, sequenced in a study of control samples from healthy donors and cancer patients. This table comes from immunoSEQ multiplex PCR, and its TCRdb copy is limited to in-frame clones, with some not included. The sample shows around 70,000 clones, 75% to 85% of them seen only once. Sequencing was done on a sample of blood. The receptors stem from a man in his sixties in good health.

This sequence joins TRBV10-1 and TRBJ1-2, with 7 bases that match TRBD1. The CDR3 consists of 17 residues. The ends lost 6 bases at V and 2 bases at J; junction bases unmatched: 15. The germline V gene has CDR1 WNHNN and CDR2 SYGVQD (reference sequence). The CDR3 is CASRKSPMTGKNYGYTF. The DNA for the CDR3 is TGCGCCAGCAGGAAGTCTCCTATGACAGGGAAGAACTATGGCTACACCTTC.

This clone was detected only once. The CDR3 protein is CASRTTGYSNQPQHF. DNA of the CDR3: TGTGCCAGTAGGACGACAGGGTATAGCAATCAGCCCCAGCATTTT. The chain employs TRBV19 and TRBJ1-5; 7 bases line up with TRBD1. Germline CDR1 reads LNHDA; CDR2 reads SQIVND (reference sequence). Trimming removed 6 bases from V and 0 bases from J; junction bases left unmatched: 5. The CDR3 consists of 15 residues.

The chain has TRBV5-6 and TRBJ1-1; D is perhaps TRBD1 (6 bases). The germline gives CDR1 SGHDT, CDR2 YYEEEE. V dropped 2 bases and J dropped 8 bases, with 7 bases sitting between them. The CDR3 is 11 amino acids. This chain's CDR3 is CASSLTGEAFF. In nucleotides, the CDR3 is TGTGCCAGCAGCTTAACAGGGGAAGCTTTCTTT.

The V and J genes are TRBV5-6 and TRBJ1-2; TRBD1 agrees at 7 bases. From germline, CDR1 is SGHDT and CDR2 YYEEEE. Trimming removed 2 bases from V and 7 bases from J; junction bases left unmatched: 5. The CDR3 totals 13 residues. The CDR3 sequence: CASSFADRSGYTF. CDR3 bases: TGTGCCAGCAGCTTTGCGGACAGGTCTGGCTACACCTTC.

V is TRBV3-1 (or the pseudogene TRBV3-2) and J is TRBJ2-1; 12 nucleotides align to TRBD2. CDR1 and CDR2 from the germline V gene are LGHDT and YNNKEL (reference sequence). V lost 1 base, J lost 7 bases, and 2 bases stayed unmatched. The CDR3 spans 15 residues. For the CDR3, the DNA is TGTGCCAGCAGCCAAGCTAGCGGGAGGGTAAATGAGCAGTTCTTC. As protein: CASSQASGRVNEQFF.

The genes are TRBV2 and TRBJ2-1; no reliable D call. V lost 5 bases and J 3 bases, leaving 8 bases between the germline ends. The CDR3 spans 13 residues. The V gene's germline CDR1 is SNHLY and CDR2 FYNNEI. The CDR3 is CASSSTIYNEQFF. The CDR3 bases are TGTGCCAGCAGTTCGACAATCTACAATGAGCAGTTCTTC.

J is TRBJ2-5 and V is TRBV6-5; TRBD2 matches 13 bases. Trimming cost V 5 bases and J 4 bases; bases outside gene matches: 4. Per germline, CDR1 MNHEY and CDR2 SVGAGI. This CDR3 comprises 15 residues. DNA for the CDR3: TGTGCCAGCAGTCGACTAGCGGGAGGCCGAGAGACCCAGTACTTC. Translation: CASSRLAGGRETQYF.

V is TRBV4-2 and J is TRBJ2-7, with a weak D call TRBD1 (6 bases). Between the trimmed V and J ends, which lost 4 bases and 2 bases, there was a span of 18 bases. There are 16 residues in the CDR3. The germline CDR1 and CDR2 sequences are LGHNA and YNFKEQ. The CDR3 sequence is CASSRKTLGAAYEQYF. For the CDR3, the DNA is TGTGCCAGCAGCCGCAAGACCTTGGGGGCCGCCTACGAGCAGTACTTC.